Each of the 29 T cell receptor beta chains below was sequenced from the same sample in a study of blood T cell repertoires in COVID-19. TCRdb's table, derived via immunoSEQ multiplex PCR, lists solely in-frame clones and lacks some. The sample has 250,000 or so clones, approximately 80% seen once; the top ten hold 4.2%. Sequenced sample: peripheral blood. All receptors come from a man in his sixties with acute or convalescent COVID-19.

J is TRBJ2-3 and V is TRBV7-8; 8 nucleotides agree with TRBD2. Germline assignment: CDR1 SGHVS and CDR2 FQNEAQ. J lost 4 bases, V lost 5 bases, and 5 bases had no gene match. CDR3 size: 14 residues. CDR3 loop: CASSRGLAPDTQYF. CDR3 coding DNA: TGTGCCAGCAGCCGCGGACTAGCTCCAGATACGCAGTATTTT. Full variable domain (outside the CDR3, taken from reference TRBV7-8 and TRBJ2-3): GAGVSQSPRYKVAKRGQDVALRCDPISGHVSLFWYQQALGQGPEFLTYFQNEAQLDKSGLPSDRFFAERPEGSVSTLKIQRTQQEDSAVYLCASSRGLAPDTQYFGPGTRLTVL.

This chain uses TRBV18 with TRBJ1-2; the D gene is possibly TRBD1 (5 bases). The germline V gene encodes CDR1 KGHSH and CDR2 LQKENI. The CDR3 runs to 16 residues. Trimming cost V 0 bases and J 1 base, with 12 bases left between them. This chain's CDR3 is CASSPPNLQVNYGYTF. Here the CDR3 DNA reads TGTGCCAGCTCACCACCGAACCTACAGGTTAACTATGGCTACACCTTC.

The chain couples TRBV27 to TRBJ1-1; D not resolved. The CDR3 is 16 residues long. Germline CDR1 is MNHEY and CDR2 is SMNVEV (reference sequence). V lost 5 bases to trimming and J lost 5 bases, with 21 bases between them. The CDR3 is CASSPSTVFPATEAFF. CDR3 nucleotide sequence: TGTGCCAGCAGTCCCTCCACAGTTTTTCCAGCAACTGAAGCTTTCTTT.

The chain links TRBV3-1 (or the pseudogene TRBV3-2) to TRBJ2-7, with D possibly being TRBD2 (6 bases). The CDR3 length is 14 residues. CDR1 LGHDT and CDR2 YNNKEL come from the germline V gene (reference sequence). Between the trimmed V and J ends, which lost 2 bases and 2 bases, there was a span of 10 bases. CDR3 protein: CASSQLANTYEQYF. The DNA for the CDR3 is TGTGCCAGCAGCCAACTAGCGAACACCTACGAGCAGTACTTC.

This chain connects TRBV19 to TRBJ1-3, with 8 bases lining up with TRBD1. Germline-derived CDR1 and CDR2 are LNHDA and SQIVND (reference sequence). J lost 0 bases, V lost 4 bases, and 2 bases had no gene match. There are 15 residues in the CDR3. The CDR3 coding sequence is TGTGCCAGTAGTAGAGGACAGGGCTCTGGAAACACCATATATTTT. It codes for CASSRGQGSGNTIYF.

The chain carries TRBV7-9 and TRBJ1-2; tentatively, D is TRBD1 (5 bases). Germline CDR1 reads SEHNR; CDR2 reads FQNEAQ (reference sequence). There are 14 residues in the CDR3. V dropped 5 bases and J dropped 4 bases, with 14 bases sitting between them. The chain's CDR3 is CASSRPTATYGYTF. CDR3 in DNA: TGTGCCAGCAGCAGGCCGACAGCCACCTATGGCTACACCTTC.

The rearrangement links TRBV28 to TRBJ2-4; TRBD2 matches at 8 bases. Germline-derived CDR1 and CDR2 are MDHEN and SYDVKM. CDR3 length: 18 amino acids. The junction had 12 bases not matched to a gene; V was cut back by 5 bases and J by 0 bases. The DNA for the CDR3 is TGTGCCAGCAGTCACCACGGCGGGGGGATTCTAGCCAAAAACATTCAGTACTTC. Encoded protein: CASSHHGGGILAKNIQYF. Using reference TRBV28 and TRBJ2-4 for the parts outside the CDR3, the full variable domain is DVKVTQSSRYLVKRTGEKVFLECVQDMDHENMFWYRQDPGLGLRLIYFSYDVKMKEKGDIPEGYSVSREKKERFSLILESASTNQTSMYLCASSHHGGGILAKNIQYFGAGTRLSVL.

This sequence joins TRBV7-2 and TRBJ2-7, with 9 bases matching TRBD2. V shed 2 bases, J shed 6 bases, and the junction held 11 bases outside the gene matches. In germline, CDR1 is SGHTA, CDR2 FQGNSA. The CDR3 runs 16 residues. The DNA of the CDR3 is TGTGCCAGCAGCTTATGGGTGCGGGAGGGCCGATTCGAGCAGTACTTC. Residues: CASSLWVREGRFEQYF.

V gene TRBV7-2 combines with J gene TRBJ2-5, with 13 bases aligning to TRBD2. The CDR3 extends over 18 amino acids. After removal of 1 base from V and 4 bases from J, the junction contained 9 bases not matched to a gene. Germline CDR1 reads SGHTA; CDR2 reads FQGNSA. CDR3 sequence (DNA): TGTGCCAGCAGCTTAGGAGGGACTAGCGGGATGGTTGGAGAGACCCAGTACTTC. Its translation: CASSLGGTSGMVGETQYF.

V and J are TRBV5-1 and TRBJ1-1; possibly TRBD1 for D (5 bases). Germline CDR1 and CDR2: SGHRS and YFSETQ. The CDR3 runs 14 residues. V lost 2 bases and J lost 0, with 8 bases in between. This CDR3 reads CASSFRGMNTEAFF. Written as DNA, the CDR3 is TGCGCCAGCAGCTTTCGGGGGATGAACACTGAAGCTTTCTTT.

The chain has TRBV29-1 and TRBJ1-1, with 7 bases that match TRBD1. The CDR3 covers 14 residues. The J segment lost 1 base and the V segment lost 4 bases, leaving 6 bases of the junction unmatched. Germline V gene data show CDR1 as SQVTM and CDR2 as ANQGSEA. CDR3 region: CSVGQGGSNTEAFF. The CDR3 nucleotides read TGCAGCGTTGGCCAGGGGGGATCGAACACTGAAGCTTTCTTT.

The J gene is TRBJ2-7, the V gene TRBV30; maybe TRBD1 (5 bases). CDR3 length equals 13 residues. Trimming shortened V by 2 bases and J by 6 bases, and 14 bases separated the two germline ends. CDR1 GTSNPN and CDR2 SVGIG come from the germline V gene (reference sequence). The CDR3 is CAWSLQGPVEQYF. CDR3 coding DNA: TGTGCCTGGAGTCTGCAGGGCCCCGTCGAGCAGTACTTC.

V and J are TRBV27 and TRBJ2-7; maybe TRBD1 (6 bases). From germline, CDR1 is MNHEY and CDR2 SMNVEV (reference sequence). The CDR3 length is 16 residues. V lost 7 bases and J 5 bases, leaving 24 bases between the germline ends. The CDR3 coding sequence is TGTGCCAGCACTAAAGGGGTTGGGCAGGGGTCCCACGAGCAGTACTTC. Translated: CASTKGVGQGSHEQYF.

J is TRBJ2-7 and V is TRBV7-9, with D maybe TRBD2 (7 bases). V was clipped by 0 bases and J by 0 bases, with 12 bases between them. Looked up from germline, CDR1 is SEHNR and CDR2 is FQNEAQ (reference sequence). The CDR3 contains 16 residues. The CDR3 DNA is TGTGCCAGCAGCTTAGCGGGGGGGCAAAGCTCCTACGAGCAGTACTTC. The encoded protein is CASSLAGGQSSYEQYF.

This clone was observed once. CDR3 protein: CASSHLDVGGHRNEQFF. The DNA for the CDR3 is TGTGCCAGCAGCCACTTGGACGTGGGAGGGCATCGCAATGAGCAGTTCTTC. This chain joins TRBV5-6 and TRBJ2-1, with TRBD2 matching 7 bases. After removal of 4 bases from V and 6 bases from J, the junction contained 16 bases not matched to a gene. The CDR3 has 17 residues. CDR1 is SGHDT, CDR2 YYEEEE, per germline.

The gene calls are TRBV2 and TRBJ2-7; TRBD2 matches 14 bases. This CDR3 contains 14 residues. J gave up 3 bases and V 6 bases, and 1 base lay outside the gene matches. The germline V gene encodes CDR1 SNHLY and CDR2 FYNNEI. The CDR3 DNA sequence: TGTGCCAGCAGCGGGACTAGCGGGGGCTACGAGCAGTACTTC. Translation gives CASSGTSGGYEQYF.

V is TRBV14 and J is TRBJ2-1; TRBD1 is a possible D gene (7 bases). This CDR3 is built from 16 residues. Trimming took 4 bases from V and 2 from J, leaving 15 bases between them. The germline CDR1 and CDR2 sequences are SGHDN and FVKESK. CDR3 protein: CASSRSGGSAYNEQFF. The DNA for the CDR3 is TGTGCCAGCAGCCGGTCAGGGGGGTCGGCCTACAATGAGCAGTTCTTC.

The chain is built from TRBV5-1 and TRBJ2-5, with a weak D call TRBD2 (5 bases). Per germline, CDR1 SGHRS and CDR2 YFSETQ. The ends were cut back, 2 bases at V and 3 bases at J, with 11 bases in the middle. The CDR3 has 14 residues. The CDR3 coding sequence is TGCGCCAGCAGCTTAGAATCGGGGAAAGAGACCCAGTACTTC. This encodes CASSLESGKETQYF.

The rearrangement links TRBV14 to TRBJ1-4, with D tentatively TRBD1 (5 bases). CDR3 length: 15 amino acids. Per the germline V gene, CDR1 is SGHDN and CDR2 is FVKESK. The V and J ends lost 1 base and 6 bases respectively, with 12 bases between them. The CDR3 reads CASSQGTPAYEKLFF. DNA for the CDR3: TGTGCCAGCAGCCAAGGGACACCGGCTTATGAAAAACTGTTTTTT.

V gene TRBV12-3 or TRBV12-4 combines with J gene TRBJ2-3; no clear D. V dropped 6 bases and J dropped 2 bases, with 9 bases sitting between them. CDR3 length: 13 residues. CDR3 sequence: CASSPRATDTQYF. CDR3 sequence (DNA): TGTGCCAGCAGCCCTAGAGCCACAGATACGCAGTATTTT.

This sequence joins TRBV5-1 and TRBJ2-7, with 11 bases fitting TRBD2. The V gene end was trimmed by 1 base and the J gene end by 3 bases; junction bases not matched to a gene: 3. CDR1 is SGHRS, CDR2 YFSETQ, per germline. This CDR3 contains 15 residues. For the CDR3, the DNA is TGCGCCAGCAGCTTGACTAGCGGGGGACACTACGAGCAGTACTTC. This encodes CASSLTSGGHYEQYF.

This clone has only one observation. The chain uses TRBV5-4 and TRBJ2-1; 9 positions match TRBD1. This CDR3 has 16 residues. The ends lost 1 base at V and 7 bases at J; junction bases unmatched: 9. The V gene's germline CDR1 is SGHNT and CDR2 YYREEE (reference sequence). The CDR3 DNA reads TGTGCCAGCAGCTTGTCCCCCGGACAGGGGTGGAATGAGCAGTTCTTC. Translated: CASSLSPGQGWNEQFF.

The rearrangement joins TRBV7-2 to TRBJ2-1; a possible D gene is TRBD1 (6 bases). The germline gives CDR1 SGHTA, CDR2 FQGNSA. There are 16 residues in the CDR3. The V gene lost 4 bases and the J gene lost 6 bases, with 19 bases spanning the gap. The DNA of the CDR3 is TGTGCCAGCAGCTCGCCCCGGGACACGATCGCCAATGAGCAGTTCTTC. Amino acids: CASSSPRDTIANEQFF.

This clone was seen just once. The V gene is TRBV9, the J gene TRBJ2-5; D is ambiguous. V lost 0 bases to trimming and J lost 3 bases, with 9 bases between them. This CDR3 contains 14 residues. CDR1 is SGDLS and CDR2 is YYNGEE in the germline V gene. CDR3 DNA: TGTGCCAGCAGCGTAGGCGGAGTCGAAGAGACCCAGTACTTC. It encodes CASSVGGVEETQYF.

The gene calls are TRBV18 and TRBJ1-6; TRBD1 might be the D (5 bases). Germline V gives CDR1 KGHSH, CDR2 LQKENI. Between the trimmed V and J ends, which lost 0 bases and 5 bases, there was a span of 11 bases. CDR3 size: 16 residues. The DNA of the CDR3 is TGTGCCAGCTCACCACCACACGGGGGAAATAATTCACCCCTCCACTTT. Translating gives CASSPPHGGNNSPLHF.

The chain joins TRBV7-9 to TRBJ1-2, with D hard to call. Looked up from germline, CDR1 is SEHNR and CDR2 is FQNEAQ (reference sequence). This CDR3 is 14 amino acids long. V dropped 5 bases and J dropped 1 base, with 11 bases sitting between them. DNA for the CDR3: TGTGCCAGCAGCCTACAGATAATTAACTATGGCTACACCTTC. It encodes CASSLQIINYGYTF.

The chain links TRBV19 to TRBJ2-7, with D possibly TRBD1 on 6 matching bases. From germline, CDR1 is LNHDA and CDR2 SQIVND (reference sequence). The ends were cut back, 5 bases at V and 3 bases at J, with 11 bases in the middle. This CDR3 is built from 13 residues. The CDR3 DNA sequence: TGTGCCAGTAGTGTTAACAGGGTCTACGAGCAGTACTTC. It encodes CASSVNRVYEQYF.

J is TRBJ2-3 and V is TRBV29-1, with TRBD2 matching 11 bases. Germline V gene sequence: CDR1 SQVTM, CDR2 ANQGSEA. This CDR3 has 15 amino acids. Trimming took 7 bases from V and 6 from J; bases not matched to a gene: 12. CDR3 sequence (DNA): TGCAGCGCCGCCCGGGCTAGCGGGGGGCTTGATACGCAGTATTTT. Residues: CSAARASGGLDTQYF.

J is TRBJ2-7 and V is TRBV19; weak D call: TRBD1 (6 bases). V lost 4 bases and J 5 bases, leaving 9 bases between the germline ends. The CDR3 runs to 12 residues. The germline CDR1 and CDR2 sequences are LNHDA and SQIVND (reference sequence). Here the CDR3 reads CASSTNRDEQYF. The CDR3 coding sequence is TGTGCCAGTAGTACCAACAGGGACGAGCAGTACTTC. The full variable domain, with the rest looked up from reference TRBV19 and TRBJ2-7, is DGGITQSPKYLFRKEGQNVTLSCEQNLNHDAMYWYRQDPGQGLRLIYYSQIVNDFQKGDIAEGYSVSREKKESFPLTVTSAQKNPTAFYLCASSTNRDEQYFGPGTRLTVT.